Reported below is one T cell receptor beta chain. In the original workflow: Scientists estimated how many nucleated cells there were by amplifying reference gene primers. Only in-frame clones appear in the TCRdb table, and some are missing; sequencing was by immunoSEQ multiplex PCR. V and J calls and clone size follow that table, whereas D and trimming were derived from the DNA. The table includes approximately 220,000 clones, approximately 86% detected once. Participant ages covered about 18 to 90 years across some 25 US areas. Participants' reported clinical history set cohort assignment. The data stem from a study of blood T cell repertoires in COVID-19. Turning to the study itself: Acute and convalescent COVID-19 samples came from the United States, Italy and Spain.

The V and J ends lost 0 bases and 7 bases, in that order; junction bases with no gene match: 17. The germline V gene encodes CDR1 SGDLS and CDR2 YYNGEE. The CDR3 consists of 18 residues. This clonotype was obtained from a woman aged 30 to 39 who had been exposed to COVID-19. The source material was PBMCs or T cells enriched from blood (not recorded which). V usage is TRBV9 and J usage is TRBJ1-2, with TRBD1 identical over 8 bases. The CDR3 reads CASSVEVKPAGGLSGYTF. In DNA, the CDR3 is TGTGCCAGCAGCGTAGAGGTAAAACCGGCAGGGGGCTTAAGTGGCTACACCTTC.